The TCR beta chain under discussion was sequenced for a study of blood T cell repertoires in COVID-19. Study in general: Samples of COVID-19 (acute and convalescent) were obtained from the United States, Italy and Spain. T cells, B-cell-depleted T cells, or PBMCs supplied cDNA or gDNA.

As originally analysed: Amplification of reference gene primers provided the estimated nucleated cell counts. Assay used: immunoSEQ multiplex PCR; TCRdb lists only in-frame clones, some missing. The V and J calls and clone size are taken from that table; D and trimming were inferred from the DNA. Among around 160,000 clones listed, about 88% were seen once. This clonotype originated in a human donor in a cohort sampled during active COVID-19. The sequenced material came from peripheral blood.

CDR3 sequence: CASSVRDTYGYTF. DNA for the CDR3: TGTGCCAGCAGCGTTCGGGACACCTATGGCTACACCTTC. The chain recombines TRBV9 with TRBJ1-2, with D maybe TRBD1 (6 bases). The CDR3 length is 13 residues. Germline-derived CDR1 and CDR2 are SGDLS and YYNGEE. V lost 2 bases to trimming and J lost 4 bases, with 9 bases between them. Using reference TRBV9 and TRBJ1-2 for the parts outside the CDR3, the full variable domain is DSGVTQTPKHLITATGQRVTLRCSPRSGDLSVYWYQQSLDQGLQFLIQYYNGEERAKGNILERFSAQQFPDLHSELNLSSLELGDSALYFCASSVRDTYGYTFGSGTRLTVV.